This T cell receptor (beta chain) was retrieved from a study of shared clonotypes between healthy human individuals. Background on the study: Every donor yielded three CD4 naive, three CD4 memory, two CD8 naive and one CD8 memory plate.

Study-wide findings and caveats: Four donors shared roughly 5% of their naive CD4 clonotypes. Investigators collected only blood, and repertoires in tissues likely differ.

DNA at 200 ng, roughly 30,000 T cell genomes, went into sorted-subset replicate PCRs. Produced via immunoSEQ multiplex PCR; TCRdb's table is partial and in-frame only. The sample has under 300,000 clones, 50% to 75% seen once. The length of the CDR3 is 14 residues. Germline values: CDR1 MDHEN, CDR2 SYDVKM. As to this clone: Its antigen is unknown. The junction and the germline gene differ at one end; a read error may be behind it.

The sample taken for sequencing was memory CD4+ T cells sorted from blood. Noted subset: CD45RA-negative fraction. The receptor was derived from a man aged 30 to 39 in good health. The chain is built from TRBV28 and TRBJ2-2; D uncertain. This chain's CDR3 is CASGFGPNTGELFF. CDR3 DNA sequence: TGTGCCAGCGGTTTTGGGCCGAACACCGGGGAGCTGTTTTTT. Complete variable domain (other parts from reference TRBV28 and TRBJ2-2): DVKVTQSSRYLVKRTGEKVFLECVQDMDHENMFWYRQDPGLGLRLIYFSYDVKMKEKGDIPEGYSVSREKKERFSLILESASTNQTSMYLCASGFGPNTGELFFGEGSRLTVL.